This TCR beta chain was observed in a study of cytomegalovirus exposure and HLA in healthy donors. Findings and caveats of the study: For most subjects, TCR beta sequences were reported to predict HLA-A and HLA-B alleles with accuracy. A later analysis linked a missense DCLRE1C variant to TCR beta V- and J-gene trimming. Using the classifier, cytomegalovirus status was reportedly diagnosed with high specificity and sensitivity. The records held CMV serostatus as the only immune exposure information.

Per germline, CDR1 SGHDT and CDR2 YYEEEE. CDR3 length: 14 residues. V gave up 4 bases and J gave up 8 bases, with 16 bases separating them. As regards this clone: As yet, its antigen is unknown.

Both 60 Vbeta primers and 13 Jbeta primers went into the PCR. Generated by immunoSEQ multiplex PCR, the TCRdb table keeps only in-frame clones and is missing some. This sample's table reports over 100,000 clones. The chain carries TRBV5-6 and TRBJ2-1; D might be TRBD2 (7 bases). The sequence was obtained from a man in his thirties or forties in good health and CMV-seronegative. What was sequenced was PBMCs. Here the CDR3 reads CASSRRGLGYEQFF. CDR3 bases: TGTGCCAGCAGCCGGCGGGGGCTAGGGTATGAGCAGTTCTTC. Together with reference TRBV5-6 and TRBJ2-1, the CDR3 gives the full variable domain: DAGVTQSPTHLIKTRGQQVTLRCSPKSGHDTVSWYQQALGQGPQFIFQYYEEEERQRGNFPDRFSGHQFPNYSSELNVNALLLGDSALYLCASSRRGLGYEQFFGPGTRLTVL.